The rows below give T cell receptor beta chains drawn from one sample of a study of T cell repertoires in cytomegalovirus infection. TCRdb redid the calling of the reads with MiXCR, one entry per CDR3 protein. The sample shows around 900,000 distinct CDR3 sequences, roughly 31% of them seen only once. Antigens for these TCRs are unknown. The sample was cultured CD8+ T cells from PBMCs, taken from culture after CMV antigen stimulation. The receptors were gathered from a human donor in good health (CMV status not recorded). Some clones in this sample may be carry-over from other donors' samples. CDR3s leave out the opening cysteine and the closing phenylalanine or tryptophan. For some rows the clone size is stated as once, few or many, or as a class when expanded; others skip it.

j_call,clone_size,v_call,cdr3_aa
TRBJ1-2,.,TRBV7-8,ASSLVTHYGYT
TRBJ2-7,few,TRBV10-2,ASSRQNEQY
TRBJ2-3,.,TRBV6-5,ASSYSIGGVQGKDTQY
TRBJ2-1,.,TRBV27,ASSLGQFRGNEQF
TRBJ2-3,.,TRBV10-3,AISKYTGTEKKTQY
TRBJ2-5,.,TRBV7-6,ATSTEAEETQY
TRBJ2-4,.,TRBV4-2,ASSLSGDRAKNIQY
TRBJ1-5,.,TRBV23-1,ASSHRSGQKDQPQH
TRBJ1-4,few,TRBV19,ASSIFGKGNEKLF
TRBJ2-7,few,TRBV7-9,ASSLPTEQY
TRBJ2-5,few,TRBV7-9,ASSLGETRQETQY
TRBJ2-2,.,TRBV6-1,ASSEGESKNTGELF
TRBJ1-5,few,TRBV19,ASSMFRERNQPQH
TRBJ1-2,.,TRBV19,ASSIAPSYGYT
TRBJ1-2,many,TRBV4-2,ASSQDPGNQGPTSFGYT
TRBJ1-1,.,TRBV10-3,ATRFGTDEAF
TRBJ2-5,.,TRBV2,ASTFTQGPQETQY
TRBJ2-5,.,TRBV28,ASSFGSYLVGETQY
TRBJ1-5,few,TRBV27,ASSLGGRSNQPQH
TRBJ1-3,.,TRBV18,ASSPQGLQSGNTIY
TRBJ2-1,few,TRBV6-1,ATKMRPGGNEQF
TRBJ2-1,.,TRBV6-6,ASSSPGLAGQGEQF
TRBJ1-1,.,TRBV27,ASRKGGLNTEAF
TRBJ2-2,.,TRBV28,ASSLSGQAGELF
TRBJ2-1,once,TRBV10-2,ASSVWTRGGGINEQF